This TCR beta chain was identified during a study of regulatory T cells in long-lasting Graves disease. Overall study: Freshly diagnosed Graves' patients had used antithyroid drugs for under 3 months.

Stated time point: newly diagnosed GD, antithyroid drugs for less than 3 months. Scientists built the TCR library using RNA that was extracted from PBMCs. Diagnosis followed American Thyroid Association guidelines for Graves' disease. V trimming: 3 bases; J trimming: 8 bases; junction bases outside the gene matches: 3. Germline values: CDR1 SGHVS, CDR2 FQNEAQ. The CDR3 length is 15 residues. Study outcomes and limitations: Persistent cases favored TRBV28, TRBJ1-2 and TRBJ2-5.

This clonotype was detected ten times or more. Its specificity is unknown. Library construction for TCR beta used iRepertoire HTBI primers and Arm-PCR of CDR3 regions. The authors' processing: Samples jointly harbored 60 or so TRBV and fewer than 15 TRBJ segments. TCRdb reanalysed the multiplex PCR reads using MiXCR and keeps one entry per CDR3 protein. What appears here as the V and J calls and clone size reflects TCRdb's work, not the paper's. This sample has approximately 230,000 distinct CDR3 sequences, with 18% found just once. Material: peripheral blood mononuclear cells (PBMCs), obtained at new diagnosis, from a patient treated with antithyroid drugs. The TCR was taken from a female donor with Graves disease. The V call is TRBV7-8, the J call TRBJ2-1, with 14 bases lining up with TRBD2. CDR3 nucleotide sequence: TGTGCCAGCAGCTTGGGGACTAGCGGGAGTTATGAGCAGTTCTTC. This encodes CASSLGTSGSYEQFF.